Listed below are T cell receptor beta chains from one sample, sequenced in a study of shared clonotypes between healthy human individuals. Produced via immunoSEQ multiplex PCR; TCRdb's table is partial and in-frame only. The sample has about 2.2 million clones, 85% to 95% seen once. Sequenced: naive CD8+ T cells from PBMCs. All receptors derive from a man between 18 and 29 years old in good health. Some clones in this sample may be carry-over from other donors' samples. The CDR3 runs from the conserved cysteine through the conserved F or W. Each record gives: V gene, J gene, clone size, D gene, CDR3 protein, CDR3 DNA. D genes are given only for firm matches. Rows may omit the clone size; those that give it use once, few, many or a size class.

>TRBV18|TRBJ2-7|-|TRBD2
CASSPPPEREGGRYEQYF
TGTGCCAGCTCACCACCCCCTGAGAGGGAGGGCGGGAGGTACGAGCAGTACTTC
>TRBV2|TRBJ2-5|-|-
CASSEPPGTRETQYF
TGTGCCAGCAGTGAACCCCCAGGGACCAGGGAGACCCAGTACTTC
>TRBV28|TRBJ1-2|-|-
CASSLRPNYYGYTF
TGTGCCAGCAGTTTACGACCGAATTACTATGGCTACACCTTC
>TRBV7-9|TRBJ2-7|-|TRBD1
CASSLVPRQGAHYEQYF
TGTGCCAGCAGCTTAGTTCCCCGACAGGGGGCTCACTACGAGCAGTACTTC
>TRBV27|TRBJ2-1|-|-
CASSLGDHWNNEQFF
TGTGCCAGCAGCCTCGGGGACCACTGGAACAATGAGCAGTTCTTC
>TRBV29-1|TRBJ1-5|-|-
CSVDSGGCNQPQHF
TGCAGCGTCGACAGTGGGGGGTGCAATCAGCCCCAGCATTTT
>TRBV6-1|TRBJ2-5|-|-
CAIAFRRYEETQYF
TGTGCCATCGCATTCCGAAGATACGAAGAGACCCAGTACTTC
>TRBV19|TRBJ2-7|-|TRBD1
CASSSRQGPYEQYF
TGTGCCAGTAGTAGCAGACAGGGGCCCTACGAGCAGTACTTC
>TRBV7-8|TRBJ2-1|-|-
CASISLSYNEQFF
TGTGCCAGCATCTCCCTCTCCTACAATGAGCAGTTCTTC
>TRBV6-6|TRBJ2-7|-|-
CASSPYGAYEQYF
TGTGCCAGCAGTCCCTATGGGGCCTACGAGCAGTACTTC
>TRBV7-8|TRBJ2-3|-|-
CASSSPGDDTDTQYF
TGTGCCAGCAGCTCACCGGGAGACGACACAGATACGCAGTATTTT
>TRBV7-2|TRBJ2-7|-|-
CASSLVWYEQYF
TGTGCCAGCAGCTTAGTTTGGTACGAGCAGTACTTC
>TRBV27|TRBJ2-3|-|TRBD2
CASRLGRGALADTQYF
TGTGCCAGCAGACTCGGGCGGGGGGCCCTAGCAGATACGCAGTATTTT
>TRBV28|TRBJ1-3|-|-
CASSLPRSGNTIYF
TGTGCCAGCAGTTTACCCAGGTCTGGAAACACCATATATTTT
>TRBV11-2|TRBJ2-1|-|-
CASSVGTPSYNEQFF
TGTGCCAGCAGCGTCGGGACCCCCTCCTACAATGAGCAGTTCTTC
>TRBV28|TRBJ2-1|-|-
CAGGPYEENEQFF
TGTGCCGGCGGGCCCTATGAAGAAAATGAGCAGTTCTTC
>TRBV29-1|TRBJ2-7|-|-
CSVVGDYEQYF
TGCAGCGTTGTGGGCGACTACGAGCAGTACTTC
>TRBV28|TRBJ2-3|-|-
CASTLWRGTDTQYF
TGTGCCAGCACCCTGTGGAGGGGGACAGATACGCAGTATTTT
>TRBV21-1|TRBJ2-7|-|-
CASSSGLAPTSYEQYF
TGTGCCAGCAGCAGCGGACTAGCGCCAACTTCCTACGAGCAGTACTTC
>TRBV19|TRBJ1-1|once|-
CASSISPITEAFF
TGTGCCAGTAGTATTTCTCCGATTACTGAAGCTTTCTTT
>TRBV27|TRBJ1-2|-|-
CASSTRTRWGYTF
TGTGCCAGCAGTACCAGGACGCGGTGGGGCTACACCTTC
>TRBV13|TRBJ2-7|-|-
CASSLGEVTYEQYF
TGTGCCAGCAGCTTGGGGGAGGTTACCTACGAGCAGTACTTC
>TRBV2|TRBJ2-2|-|-
CASSEMRTKNTGELFF
TGTGCCAGCAGTGAAATGAGGACAAAGAACACCGGGGAGCTGTTTTTT
>TRBV28|TRBJ1-2|-|TRBD1
CASSFTTGSYGYTF
TGTGCCAGCAGTTTCACGACAGGGTCCTATGGCTACACCTTC
>TRBV25-1|TRBJ2-7|-|-
CASSEWDGGDEQYF
TGTGCCAGCAGTGAATGGGACGGTGGAGACGAGCAGTACTTC
>TRBV7-8|TRBJ1-5|-|-
CASSLALGLTGFRNQPQHF
TGTGCCAGCAGCTTAGCGCTCGGGCTAACTGGATTTCGGAATCAGCCCCAGCATTTT
>TRBV28|TRBJ2-7|once|TRBD1
CASSLSDHTGGRYEQYF
TGTGCCAGCAGTTTATCTGACCACACAGGGGGCCGATACGAGCAGTACTTC
>TRBV9|TRBJ1-2|few|TRBD1
CASSVIGGGSGYTF
TGTGCCAGCAGCGTTATAGGAGGGGGCAGTGGCTACACCTTC
>TRBV11-2|TRBJ2-1|-|-
CASSLARGRGSYNEQFF
TGTGCCAGCAGCTTAGCCCGGGGCAGGGGCTCCTACAATGAGCAGTTCTTC
>TRBV7-9|TRBJ1-1|-|-
CASSLVAGMNTEAFF
TGTGCCAGCAGCTTAGTGGCGGGTATGAACACTGAAGCTTTCTTT
>TRBV10-2|TRBJ1-5|-|TRBD1
CASSVQGNQPQHF
TGCGCCAGCAGTGTACAGGGGAATCAGCCCCAGCATTTT
>TRBV5-1|TRBJ1-1|-|TRBD1
CASSPDRGLGMNTEAFF
TGCGCCAGCAGCCCGGACAGGGGGCTGGGGATGAACACTGAAGCTTTCTTT
>TRBV9|TRBJ2-1|-|TRBD1
CASSSRQGLHYNEQFF
TGTGCCAGCAGCTCTCGACAGGGCCTTCACTACAATGAGCAGTTCTTC
>TRBV9|TRBJ2-7|-|-
CASSPSAGLYEQYF
TGTGCCAGCAGCCCCTCGGCGGGGCTCTACGAGCAGTACTTC
>TRBV4-1|TRBJ2-5|-|-
CASSQRAQETQYF
TGCGCCAGCAGCCAACGGGCCCAAGAGACCCAGTACTTC
>TRBV10-2|TRBJ1-1|-|-
CASSEWRIREAFF
TGCGCCAGCAGTGAGTGGAGAATTCGGGAAGCTTTCTTT
>TRBV29-1|TRBJ1-1|few|-
CSVEMGEAFF
TGCAGCGTTGAAATGGGCGAAGCTTTCTTT
>TRBV5-1|TRBJ2-1|-|TRBD1
CASSWDRQNIYNEQFF
TGCGCCAGCAGCTGGGACAGGCAGAATATCTACAATGAGCAGTTCTTC
>TRBV10-3|TRBJ2-2|-|TRBD1
CAIWDRGGTGELFF
TGTGCCATATGGGACAGGGGTGGCACCGGGGAGCTGTTTTTT
>TRBV25-1|TRBJ2-1|-|-
CASSEWHEQFF
TGTGCCAGCAGTGAATGGCATGAGCAGTTCTTC
>TRBV4-3|TRBJ1-2|-|-
CASSQAQSLSNYGYTF
TGCGCCAGCAGCCAAGCTCAATCGCTTTCTAACTATGGCTACACCTTC
>TRBV2|TRBJ2-7|-|TRBD1
CASVGQGAIYEQYF
TGTGCCAGCGTAGGACAGGGGGCGATCTACGAGCAGTACTTC
>TRBV27|TRBJ2-1|-|TRBD1
CASSFGTGSYNEQFF
TGTGCCAGCAGTTTCGGGACAGGGTCCTACAATGAGCAGTTCTTC
>TRBV6-5|TRBJ1-2|-|TRBD1
CASSYATGVEGYTF
TGTGCCAGCAGTTACGCGACAGGGGTGGAAGGCTACACCTTC
>TRBV6-5|TRBJ1-1|-|-
CASSYRGQVNTEAFF
TGTGCCAGCAGTTATAGAGGGCAGGTAAATACTGAAGCTTTCTTT
>TRBV7-8|TRBJ1-2|-|-
CASSLVLSGEGYTF
TGTGCCAGCAGCTTAGTTTTGTCGGGGGAAGGCTACACCTTC
>TRBV5-1|TRBJ2-7|-|-
CASSSAGTTSYEQYF
TGCGCCAGCAGCTCCGCCGGGACAACCTCCTACGAGCAGTACTTC
>TRBV11-2|TRBJ2-7|-|-
CASSPTRDNFYEQYF
TGTGCCAGCAGCCCGACCAGGGACAACTTCTACGAGCAGTACTTC
>TRBV6-6|TRBJ2-7|-|TRBD2
CASSYSTSGKTYEQYF
TGTGCCAGCAGTTACTCGACTAGCGGGAAAACTTACGAGCAGTACTTC